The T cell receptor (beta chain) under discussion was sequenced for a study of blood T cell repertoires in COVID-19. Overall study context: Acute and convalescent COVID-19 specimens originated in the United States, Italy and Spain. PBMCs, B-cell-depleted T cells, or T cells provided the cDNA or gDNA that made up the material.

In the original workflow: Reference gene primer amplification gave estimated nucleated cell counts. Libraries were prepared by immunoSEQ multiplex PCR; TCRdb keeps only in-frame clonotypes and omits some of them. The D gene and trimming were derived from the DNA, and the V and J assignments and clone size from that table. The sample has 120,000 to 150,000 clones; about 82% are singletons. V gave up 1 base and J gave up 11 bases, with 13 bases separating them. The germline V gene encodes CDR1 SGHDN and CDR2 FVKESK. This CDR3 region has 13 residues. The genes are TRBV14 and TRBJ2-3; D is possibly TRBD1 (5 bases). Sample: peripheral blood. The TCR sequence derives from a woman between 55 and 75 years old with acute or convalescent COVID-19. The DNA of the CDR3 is TGTGCCAGCAGCCAAGCTAGGCCAGGGTGGCAGTATTTT. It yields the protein CASSQARPGWQYF.